This record looks at one T cell receptor (beta chain) sequence and its context. Its antigen is unknown. Some clones are missing from TCRdb's copy, which holds only in-frame ones; the method was immunoSEQ multiplex PCR. The sample holds some 86,000 clones, 75% to 95% seen once. This record comes from a study of graft-versus-host responses after intestinal transplantation. The V and J ends lost 6 bases and 4 bases, in that order; junction bases with no gene match: 13. The CDR3 has 16 amino acids. Germline CDR1 MRHNA, CDR2 SNTAGT. Overall study findings and caveats: The authors found GvH clones in recipient marrow, some appearing first in ileum or blood. Allografts from individuals with graft-donor T cell macrochimerism displayed high graft-versus-host to host-versus-graft clonal ratios.

The V and J genes are TRBV6-4 and TRBJ1-1; 8 positions agree with TRBD1. This receptor was obtained from a human donor who received an intestinal transplant. The sequences come from unstimulated CD4+ T cells sorted from spleen or lymph node cells, collected before intestinal transplant. The CDR3 protein is CASRGSAGTGLTEAFF. The CDR3 DNA sequence: TGTGCCAGCAGAGGTTCAGCCGGGACAGGACTCACTGAAGCTTTCTTT.